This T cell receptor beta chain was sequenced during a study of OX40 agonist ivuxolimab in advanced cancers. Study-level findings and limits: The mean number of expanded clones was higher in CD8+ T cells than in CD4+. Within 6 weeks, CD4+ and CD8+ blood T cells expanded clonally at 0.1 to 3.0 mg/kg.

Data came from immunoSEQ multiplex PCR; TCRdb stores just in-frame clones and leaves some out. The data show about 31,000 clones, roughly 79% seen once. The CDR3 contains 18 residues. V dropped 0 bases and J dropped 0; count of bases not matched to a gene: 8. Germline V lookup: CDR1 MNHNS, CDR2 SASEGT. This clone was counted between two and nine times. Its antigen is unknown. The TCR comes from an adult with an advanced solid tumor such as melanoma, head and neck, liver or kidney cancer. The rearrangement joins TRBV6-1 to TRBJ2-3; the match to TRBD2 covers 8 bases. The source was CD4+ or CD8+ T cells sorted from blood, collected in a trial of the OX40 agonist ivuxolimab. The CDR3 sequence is CASSEAIGGRRSTDTQYF. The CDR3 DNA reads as TGTGCCAGCAGTGAAGCAATCGGCGGGAGGCGGAGCACAGATACGCAGTATTTT.